Following are 24 T cell receptor beta chains from one sample sequenced in a study of control samples from healthy donors and cancer patients. TCRdb's table, derived via immunoSEQ multiplex PCR, lists solely in-frame clones and lacks some. The sample includes just over 50,000 clones, about 90% of them seen just once. The material sequenced was PBMCs. All receptors come from a man aged 50-59 years with head and neck cancer.

V is TRBV28 and J is TRBJ1-2, with 8 bases matching TRBD1. With V trimmed by 6 bases and J by 1 base, 4 bases remained unmatched. CDR3 length: 14 residues. Looked up from germline, CDR1 is MDHEN and CDR2 is SYDVKM. CDR3 in DNA: TGTGCCAGCAGCCGGACAGGGAGTAACTATGGCTACACCTTC. Protein product: CASSRTGSNYGYTF.

The rearrangement links TRBV7-9 to TRBJ2-5, with TRBD1 matching 8 bases. V dropped 2 bases and J dropped 5; count of bases not matched to a gene: 7. CDR3 size: 15 residues. CDR1 and CDR2 (germline): SEHNR, FQNEAQ (reference sequence). CDR3 region: CASSLSPGQVETQYF. In nucleotides, the CDR3 is TGTGCCAGCAGCTTATCTCCGGGACAGGTTGAGACCCAGTACTTC.

V usage is TRBV7-9 and J usage is TRBJ1-6; D ambiguous. CDR3 length: 15 amino acids. Deletions cut 4 bases from V and 6 bases from J, with 13 bases between. Germline CDR1 and CDR2: SEHNR and FQNEAQ (reference sequence). Written as DNA, the CDR3 is TGTGCCAGCAGCTCAGAGGGCCAGCGTAATTCACCCCTCCACTTT. Its translation is CASSSEGQRNSPLHF.

V and J are TRBV12-5 and TRBJ2-5, with D perhaps matching TRBD2 (6 bases). V dropped 5 bases and J dropped 7 bases, with 17 bases sitting between them. The germline V gene has CDR1 LGHNT and CDR2 FRNRAP. The CDR3 runs 14 residues. CDR3 coding DNA: TGTGCTAGTGGTCCCTTTGGCGGGATAGGGACCCAGTACTTC. This codes for CASGPFGGIGTQYF.

This rearrangement joins TRBV5-1 to TRBJ2-3; a weak D match, TRBD1 (5 bases). CDR3 length: 15 residues. Trimming pared 3 bases from V and 2 bases from J, leaving 13 bases between. Germline-derived CDR1 and CDR2 are SGHRS and YFSETQ. The CDR3 region has the DNA TGCGCCAGCAGCTCTATGACGACAGCCACAGATACGCAGTATTTT. It yields the protein CASSSMTTATDTQYF.

This clone was seen only a few times. V and J are TRBV6-1 and TRBJ2-1; D is unclear. The germline V gene encodes CDR1 MNHNS and CDR2 SASEGT. The V gene lost 1 base and the J gene lost 0 bases, with 10 bases spanning the gap. The CDR3 has 16 residues. Here the CDR3 DNA reads TGTGCCAGCAGTGAAGTCGCCTCCAGCTCCTACAATGAGCAGTTCTTC. Amino acids: CASSEVASSSYNEQFF.

This rearrangement joins TRBV7-2 to TRBJ2-7; TRBD1 aligns across 11 bases. CDR1 is SGHTA and CDR2 is FQGNSA in the germline V gene. This CDR3 has 15 residues. J lost 5 bases, V lost 5 bases, and 8 bases had no gene match. The CDR3 is CASSEDRGRVNEQYF. Written as DNA, the CDR3 is TGTGCCAGCAGCGAGGACAGGGGGCGCGTCAACGAGCAGTACTTC.

J is TRBJ2-1 and V is TRBV9; 10 bases are shared with TRBD2. The CDR3 contains 15 residues. The germline V gene has CDR1 SGDLS and CDR2 YYNGEE. The junction had 4 bases not matched to a gene; V was cut back by 3 bases and J by 4 bases. As DNA, the CDR3 is TGTGCCAGCAGCGACCGACTAGCGGGTTACAATGAGCAGTTCTTC. Encoded protein: CASSDRLAGYNEQFF.

This clone was observed a few times. V and J are TRBV10-2 and TRBJ2-3, with 10 nucleotides matching TRBD1. Germline V lookup: CDR1 WSHSY, CDR2 SAAADI. V shed 8 bases, J shed 2 bases, and the junction held 16 bases outside the gene matches. The CDR3 is 18 residues long. The CDR3 DNA sequence: TGCGCCAGCGGAACCGGGACAGGGGCCCGAATAGACACAGATACGCAGTATTTT. Its translation: CASGTGTGARIDTDTQYF.

The rearrangement joins TRBV4-1 to TRBJ2-7; the D gene could be TRBD1 or TRBD2 (6 bases each). V was clipped by 3 bases and J by 2 bases, with 11 bases between them. Germline V CDR1 and CDR2: MGHRA, YSYEKL. The CDR3 spans 14 residues. This chain's CDR3 is CASSQAGQTYEQYF. The CDR3 bases are TGCGCCAGCAGCCAGGCGGGACAAACCTACGAGCAGTACTTC.

The chain uses TRBV27 and TRBJ2-4; possible D gene TRBD2, 6 bases. Germline loops: CDR1 MNHEY, CDR2 SMNVEV (reference sequence). CDR3 size: 13 residues. Trimming pared 6 bases from V and 6 bases from J, leaving 12 bases between. CDR3 bases: TGTGCCAGCAGACTTCTGGGGGGAAACATTCAGTACTTC. It is translated as CASRLLGGNIQYF.

V gene TRBV27 combines with J gene TRBJ2-2, with D tentatively TRBD1 (6 bases). The CDR3 sequence is 15 residues long. CDR1 is MNHEY and CDR2 is SMNVEV in the germline V gene (reference sequence). V lost 10 bases and J 3 bases, leaving 18 bases between the germline ends. CDR3 sequence (DNA): TGTGCCACCTCAACCCGGGACACCCACACCGGGGAGCTGTTTTTT. Translated: CATSTRDTHTGELFF.

The J gene is TRBJ1-5, the V gene TRBV28; 8 positions match TRBD1. The CDR3 spans 16 residues. V lost 4 bases to trimming and J lost 5 bases; unmatched junction nucleotides: 10. Germline-derived CDR1 and CDR2 are MDHEN and SYDVKM. CDR3 sequence (DNA): TGTGCCAGCAGTTCACCGCAGGGGGCGCGGTATCAGCCCCAGCATTTT. It translates to CASSSPQGARYQPQHF.

This sequence joins TRBV3-1 (or the pseudogene TRBV3-2) and TRBJ2-7; 8 bases map to TRBD1. The CDR3 spans 16 residues. Germline assignment: CDR1 LGHDT and CDR2 YNNKEL (reference sequence). The V segment lost 3 bases and the J segment 9 bases; nucleotides outside the gene matches: 16. CDR3: CASSQASGTGGRRQYF. The DNA of the CDR3 is TGTGCCAGCAGCCAGGCCTCGGGAACAGGGGGGAGAAGGCAGTACTTC.

The genes are TRBV19 and TRBJ2-6; 10 nucleotides line up with TRBD1. Germline-derived CDR1 and CDR2 are LNHDA and SQIVND (reference sequence). The V gene end was trimmed by 6 bases and the J gene end by 0 bases; junction bases not matched to a gene: 8. The CDR3 has 18 residues. In DNA form, the CDR3 reads TGTGCCAGTAGCCCGGACAGGGGGAGGAACTCTGGGGCCAACGTCCTGACTTTC. This gives the protein CASSPDRGRNSGANVLTF.

CDR3 loop: CASSSEGGVRPQHF. In DNA, the CDR3 is TGTGCCAGCAGTTCAGAGGGTGGGGTCCGGCCCCAGCATTTT. The J gene is TRBJ1-5, the V gene TRBV6-5; no clear D. Per germline, CDR1 MNHEY and CDR2 SVGAGI. V lost 4 bases and J 9 bases, leaving 16 bases between the germline ends. The CDR3 runs 14 residues.

The V call is TRBV5-8, the J call TRBJ1-1, with D perhaps matching TRBD1 (5 bases). Between the trimmed V and J ends, which lost 7 bases and 1 base, there was a span of 20 bases. This CDR3 region has 16 residues. Germline V CDR1 and CDR2: SGHTS, YDEGEE. CDR3 bases: TGTGCCAGCGGCCTGTGGGGCGCGGGGAGGAACACTGAAGCTTTCTTT. Amino acids: CASGLWGAGRNTEAFF.

The V call is TRBV9, the J call TRBJ2-1, with D possibly matching TRBD2 (6 bases). Trimming took off 4 bases at V and 1 base at J, with 18 bases between the two ends. The CDR3 length is 17 residues. Germline-derived CDR1 and CDR2 are SGDLS and YYNGEE. CDR3 nucleotides: TGTGCCAGCAGCCTACGCGGGACGACGGTATCCTACAATGAGCAGTTCTTC. Protein: CASSLRGTTVSYNEQFF.

The J gene is TRBJ2-7, the V gene TRBV7-9, with 7 positions matching TRBD1. With 5 bases clipped from V and 3 bases from J, the junction kept 4 bases outside the gene matches. The germline CDR1 and CDR2 sequences are SEHNR and FQNEAQ (reference sequence). The CDR3 covers 13 residues. CDR3 in amino acids: CASSRDRDYEQYF. CDR3 in DNA: TGTGCCAGCAGCCGGGACAGAGACTACGAGCAGTACTTC.

The J gene is TRBJ2-3, the V gene TRBV7-3, with D possibly matching TRBD1 (5 bases). Germline CDR1 is SGHTA and CDR2 is FQGTGA. This CDR3 is built from 17 residues. Trimming took off 1 base at V and 3 bases at J, with 17 bases between the two ends. CDR3 DNA: TGTGCCAGCAGCTTAAGGGGCTCCTACACCGGGACAGATACGCAGTATTTT. Translation gives CASSLRGSYTGTDTQYF.

This sequence joins TRBV28 and TRBJ2-3; no reliable D call. CDR1 is MDHEN, CDR2 SYDVKM, per germline. This CDR3 comprises 12 residues. V lost 2 bases, J lost 7 bases, and 7 bases lay in between. In DNA form, the CDR3 reads TGTGCCAGCAGTTTAGAAACCTATACGCAGTATTTT. The encoded protein is CASSLETYTQYF.

The chain recombines TRBV4-2 with TRBJ2-7, with 7 bases identical to TRBD2. Trimming took 4 bases from V and 5 from J; bases not matched to a gene: 14. Germline V gene data show CDR1 as LGHNA and CDR2 as YNFKEQ. The CDR3 loop spans 16 amino acids. CDR3 coding DNA: TGTGCCAGCAGCCCCACTGGGGGGGGGAGCGGCCACGAGCAGTACTTC. Its translation is CASSPTGGGSGHEQYF.

This sequence joins TRBV5-1 and TRBJ2-6; D unclear. The CDR3 extends over 17 amino acids. CDR1 SGHRS and CDR2 YFSETQ come from the germline V gene. Trimming pared 7 bases from V and 0 bases from J, leaving 17 bases between. The CDR3 sequence is CASRPRDGDSGANVLTF. In nucleotides, the CDR3 is TGCGCCAGCCGCCCAAGAGACGGAGACTCTGGGGCCAACGTCCTGACTTTC.

The V gene is TRBV7-2, the J gene TRBJ2-3; 8 bases are a match to TRBD2. Trimming removed 5 bases from V and 5 bases from J; junction bases left unmatched: 15. This CDR3 has 17 residues. From germline, CDR1 is SGHTA and CDR2 FQGNSA. The CDR3 loop is CASSTPTSGQWQDTQYF. DNA of the CDR3: TGTGCCAGCAGCACCCCCACTAGCGGACAATGGCAAGATACGCAGTATTTT. The full variable domain, in which reference TRBV7-2 and TRBJ2-3 provide the parts outside the CDR3, is GAGVSQSPSNKVTEKGKDVELRCDPISGHTALYWYRQSLGQGLEFLIYFQGNSAPDKSGLPSDRFSAERTGGSVSTLTIQRTQQEDSAVYLCASSTPTSGQWQDTQYFGPGTRLTVL.